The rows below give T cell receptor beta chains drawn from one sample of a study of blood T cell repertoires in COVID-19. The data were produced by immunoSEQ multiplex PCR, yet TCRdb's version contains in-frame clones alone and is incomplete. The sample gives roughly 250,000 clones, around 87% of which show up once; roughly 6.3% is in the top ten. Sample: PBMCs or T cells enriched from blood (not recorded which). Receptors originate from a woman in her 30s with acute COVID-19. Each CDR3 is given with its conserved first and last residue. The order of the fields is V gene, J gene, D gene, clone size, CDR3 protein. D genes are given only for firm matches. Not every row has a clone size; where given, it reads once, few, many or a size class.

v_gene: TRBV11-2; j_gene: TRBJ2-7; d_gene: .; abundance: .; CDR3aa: CASSLADNSYEQYF
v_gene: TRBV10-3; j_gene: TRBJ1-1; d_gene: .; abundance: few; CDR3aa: CAISERGGGNTEAFF
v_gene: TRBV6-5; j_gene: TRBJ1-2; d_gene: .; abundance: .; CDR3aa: CASSYEGANYGYTF
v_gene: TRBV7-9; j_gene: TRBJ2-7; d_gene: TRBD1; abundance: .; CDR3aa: CASSERQGYYEQYF
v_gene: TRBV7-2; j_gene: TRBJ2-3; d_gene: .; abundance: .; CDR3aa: CASSLARGTDTQYF
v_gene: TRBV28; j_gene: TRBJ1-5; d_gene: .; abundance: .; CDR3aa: CASTEDRLSNQPQHF
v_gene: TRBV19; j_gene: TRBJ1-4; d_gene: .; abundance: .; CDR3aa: CASSTLRGVEGVKLFF
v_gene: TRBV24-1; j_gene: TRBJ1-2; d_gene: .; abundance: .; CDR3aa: CATSDLLSGGYTF
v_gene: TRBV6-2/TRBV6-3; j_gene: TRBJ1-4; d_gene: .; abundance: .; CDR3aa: CASSYLGEKLFF
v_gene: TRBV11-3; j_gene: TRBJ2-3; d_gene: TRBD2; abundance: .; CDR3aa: CASSLGGGVGTDTQYF
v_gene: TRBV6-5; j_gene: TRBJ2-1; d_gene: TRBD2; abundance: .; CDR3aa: CASSKGLRSYNEQFF
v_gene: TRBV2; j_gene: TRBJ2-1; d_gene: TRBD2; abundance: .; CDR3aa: CASRGTSGGTSSYNEQFF
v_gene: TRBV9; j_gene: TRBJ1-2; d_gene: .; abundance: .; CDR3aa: CASGEGNYGYTF
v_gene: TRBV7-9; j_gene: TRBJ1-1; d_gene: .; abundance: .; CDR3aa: CASSLTGPMNTEAFF
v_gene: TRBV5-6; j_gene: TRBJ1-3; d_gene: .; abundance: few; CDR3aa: CASSSWGLSGNTIYF
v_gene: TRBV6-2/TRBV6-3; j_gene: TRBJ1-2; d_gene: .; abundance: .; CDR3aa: CASSYGRVVDGYTF
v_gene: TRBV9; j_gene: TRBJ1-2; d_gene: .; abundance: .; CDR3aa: CASSVAGASYTF
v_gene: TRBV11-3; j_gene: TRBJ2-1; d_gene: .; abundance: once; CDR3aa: CASSLGGAYNEQFF
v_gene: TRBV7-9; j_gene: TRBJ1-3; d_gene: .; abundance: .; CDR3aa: CASSSRGSGNTIYF
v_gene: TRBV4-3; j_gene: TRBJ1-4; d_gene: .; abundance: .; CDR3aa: CASSQAGAGEKLFF
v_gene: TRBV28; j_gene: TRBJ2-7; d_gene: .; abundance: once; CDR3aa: CASSFRRAGEQYF
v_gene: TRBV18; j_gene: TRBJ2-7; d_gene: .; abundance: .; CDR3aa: CASSSQNTPYEQYF
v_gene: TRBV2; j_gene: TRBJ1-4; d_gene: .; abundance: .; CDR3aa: CASRLGSEEKLFF
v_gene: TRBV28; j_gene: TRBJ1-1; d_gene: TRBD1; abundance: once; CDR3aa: CASSPGQGLNTEAFF
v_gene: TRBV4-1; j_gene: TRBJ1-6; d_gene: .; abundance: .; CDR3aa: CASSQDQTNNSPLHF
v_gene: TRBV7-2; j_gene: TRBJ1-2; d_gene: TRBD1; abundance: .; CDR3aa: CASSQGQGPGYTF
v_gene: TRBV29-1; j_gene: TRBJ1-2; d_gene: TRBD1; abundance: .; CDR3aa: CSVVPDRVGSYTF
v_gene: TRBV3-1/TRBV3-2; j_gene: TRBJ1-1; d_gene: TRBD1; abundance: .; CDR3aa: CASSQAYRGTEAFF
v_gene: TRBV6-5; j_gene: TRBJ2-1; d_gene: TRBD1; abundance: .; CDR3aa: CASRITGGYEQFF
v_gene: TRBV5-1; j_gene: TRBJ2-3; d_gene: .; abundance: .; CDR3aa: CASSLRELDTQYF
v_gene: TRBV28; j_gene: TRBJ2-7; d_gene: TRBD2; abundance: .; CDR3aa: CASSLGLAGGTLTYEQYF
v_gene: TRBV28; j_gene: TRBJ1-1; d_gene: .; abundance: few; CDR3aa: CASSSQGLDTEAFF
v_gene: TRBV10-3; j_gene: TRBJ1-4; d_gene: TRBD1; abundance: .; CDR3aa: CAISPGQSNEKLFF
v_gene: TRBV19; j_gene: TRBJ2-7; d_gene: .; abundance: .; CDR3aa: CASSIMWGPIYEQYF
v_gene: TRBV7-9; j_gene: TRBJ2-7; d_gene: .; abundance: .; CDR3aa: CASSPVGARTYEQYF